The T cell receptor beta chain under discussion was sequenced for a study of glioma-infiltrating T cells. Looked up from germline, CDR1 is SQVTM and CDR2 is ANQGSEA. V lost 3 bases and J 3 bases, leaving 5 bases between the germline ends. The length of the CDR3 is 11 residues. In its sample, this clonotype was seen a few times. The antigen is undetermined. The iRepertoire nested amplicon-rescue multiplex PCR amplified TCR alpha and beta CDR3s from RNA. Each CDR3 protein is one row after TCRdb ran MiXCR on the multiplex PCR reads. The sample contains more than 110,000 distinct CDR3 sequences, roughly two fifths of which appear only once. Study outcomes and limitations: Above-expected tissue-blood divergence occurred in all gliomas, most in low-grade ones.

The sample taken for sequencing was glioma tissue, nonneoplastic brain tissue, or PBMCs (not recorded which). This sequence was found in a human donor with low-grade glioma or glioblastoma, undergoing nonglioma brain surgery, or in good health (not recorded which). The gene calls are TRBV29-1 and TRBJ1-1; no definite D call. CDR3 in DNA: TGCAGCGTTGACAGGTACACTGAAGCTTTCTTT. Translation: CSVDRYTEAFF.